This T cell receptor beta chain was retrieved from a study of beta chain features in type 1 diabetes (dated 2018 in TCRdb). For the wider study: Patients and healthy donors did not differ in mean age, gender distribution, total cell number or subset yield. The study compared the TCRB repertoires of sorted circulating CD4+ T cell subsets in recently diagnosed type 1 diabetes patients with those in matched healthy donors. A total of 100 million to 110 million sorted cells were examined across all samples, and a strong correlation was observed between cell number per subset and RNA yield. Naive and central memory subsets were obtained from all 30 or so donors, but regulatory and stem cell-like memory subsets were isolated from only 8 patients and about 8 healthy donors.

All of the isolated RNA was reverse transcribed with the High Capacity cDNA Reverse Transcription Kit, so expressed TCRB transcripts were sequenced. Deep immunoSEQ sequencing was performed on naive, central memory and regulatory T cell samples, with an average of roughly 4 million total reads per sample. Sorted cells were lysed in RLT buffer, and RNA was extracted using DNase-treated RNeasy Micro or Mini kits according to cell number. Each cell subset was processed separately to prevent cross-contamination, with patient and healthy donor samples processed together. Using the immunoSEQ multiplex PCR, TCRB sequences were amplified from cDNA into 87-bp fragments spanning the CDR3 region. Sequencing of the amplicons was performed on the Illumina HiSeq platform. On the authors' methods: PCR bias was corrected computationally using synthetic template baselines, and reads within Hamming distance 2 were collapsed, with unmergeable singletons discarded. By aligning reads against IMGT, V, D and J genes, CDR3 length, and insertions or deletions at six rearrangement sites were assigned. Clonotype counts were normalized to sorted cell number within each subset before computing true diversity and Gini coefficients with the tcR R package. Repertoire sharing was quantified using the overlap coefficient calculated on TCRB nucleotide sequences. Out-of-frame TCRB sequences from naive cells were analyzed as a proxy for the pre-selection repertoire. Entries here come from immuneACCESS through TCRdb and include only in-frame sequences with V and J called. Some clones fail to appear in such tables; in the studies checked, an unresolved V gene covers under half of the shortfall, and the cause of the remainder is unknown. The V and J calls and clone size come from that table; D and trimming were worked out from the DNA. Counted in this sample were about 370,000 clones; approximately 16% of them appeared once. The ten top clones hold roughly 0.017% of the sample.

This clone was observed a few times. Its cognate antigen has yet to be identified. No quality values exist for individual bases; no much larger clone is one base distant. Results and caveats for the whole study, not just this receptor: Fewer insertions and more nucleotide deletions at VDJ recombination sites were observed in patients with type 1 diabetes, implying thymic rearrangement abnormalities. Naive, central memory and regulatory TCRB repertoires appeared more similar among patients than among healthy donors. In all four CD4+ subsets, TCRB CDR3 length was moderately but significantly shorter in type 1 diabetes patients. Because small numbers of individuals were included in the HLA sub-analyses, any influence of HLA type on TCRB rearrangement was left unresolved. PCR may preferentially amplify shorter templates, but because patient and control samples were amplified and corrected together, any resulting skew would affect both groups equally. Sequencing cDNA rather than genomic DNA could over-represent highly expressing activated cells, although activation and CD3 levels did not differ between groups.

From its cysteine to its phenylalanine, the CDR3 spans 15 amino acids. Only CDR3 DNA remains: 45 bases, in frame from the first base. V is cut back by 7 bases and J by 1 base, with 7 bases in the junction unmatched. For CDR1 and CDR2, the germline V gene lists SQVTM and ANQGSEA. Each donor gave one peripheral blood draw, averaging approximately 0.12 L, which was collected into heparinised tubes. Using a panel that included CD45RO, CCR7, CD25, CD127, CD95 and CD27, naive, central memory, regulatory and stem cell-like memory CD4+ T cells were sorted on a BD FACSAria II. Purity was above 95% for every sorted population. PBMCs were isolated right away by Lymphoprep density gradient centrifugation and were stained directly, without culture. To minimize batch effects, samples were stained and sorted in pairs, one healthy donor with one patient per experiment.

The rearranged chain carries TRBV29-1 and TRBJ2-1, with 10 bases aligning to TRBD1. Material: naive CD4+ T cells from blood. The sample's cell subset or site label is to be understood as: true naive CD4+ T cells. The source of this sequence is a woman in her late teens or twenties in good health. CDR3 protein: CSGTKGQGSYNEQFF. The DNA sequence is TGCAGCGGTACAAAGGGACAGGGGTCCTACAATGAGCAGTTCTTC.